Below are 22 T cell receptor beta chains sequenced from a single sample in a study of patients and donors after allogeneic stem cell transplantation. TCRdb passed the RT-PCR reads through MiXCR, listing each CDR3 protein once. This sample carries 150,000 to 250,000 distinct CDR3 sequences, roughly two fifths of them seen once, and the ten largest clones take 33%. The sample comprised blood, either unsorted or a sorted T cell fraction (not recorded which). These receptors were taken from a human donor who was either an allogeneic HSCT recipient or a stem cell or donor lymphocyte infusion donor (not recorded which). It is not recorded whose cells these are; they may come from a transplant donor.

The chain recombines TRBV27 with TRBJ2-3; possibly TRBD2 for D (6 bases). Germline loops: CDR1 MNHEY, CDR2 SMNVEV (reference sequence). Trimming shortened V by 4 bases and J by 2 bases, and 16 bases separated the two germline ends. The CDR3 contains 16 residues. The CDR3 DNA reads as TGTGCCAGCAGTTCGCGGGACTTCAACCCCACAGATACGCAGTATTTT. As protein: CASSSRDFNPTDTQYF.

The chain couples TRBV24-1 to TRBJ1-1; 7 positions match TRBD1. V was clipped by 4 bases and J by 8 bases; unmatched bases: 6. CDR3 length: 13 residues. Germline V gene sequence: CDR1 KGHDR, CDR2 SFDVKD. This chain's CDR3 is CATSDHRQGEAFF. Written as DNA, the CDR3 is TGTGCCACCAGTGACCATCGACAGGGCGAAGCTTTCTTT.

The V and J genes are TRBV29-1 and TRBJ1-5; possibly TRBD1 for D (6 bases). V was pared by 4 bases and J by 3 bases, with 13 bases between. The CDR3 spans 14 residues. The germline gives CDR1 SQVTM, CDR2 ANQGSEA. Written as DNA, the CDR3 is TGCAGCGTTGCACCGACAGGCAACAATCAGCCCCAGCATTTT. It is translated as CSVAPTGNNQPQHF.

This clonotype came up a few times. This chain joins TRBV11-1 and TRBJ1-1; the D is unclear. V gave up 3 bases and J gave up 1 base, with 12 bases separating them. This CDR3 region has 15 residues. Germline V CDR1 and CDR2: SGHAT, FQDESV (reference sequence). CDR3 sequence: CASSFLGKGNTEAFF. CDR3 DNA: TGTGCCAGCAGCTTTTTAGGGAAGGGGAACACTGAAGCTTTCTTT. The full variable domain, with the rest looked up from reference TRBV11-1 and TRBJ1-1, is EAEVAQSPRYKITEKSQAVAFWCDPISGHATLYWYRQILGQGPELLVQFQDESVVDDSQLPKDRFSAERLKGVDSTLKIQPAELGDSAMYLCASSFLGKGNTEAFFGQGTRLTVV.

V is TRBV3-1 and J is TRBJ1-1, with TRBD1 as a possible D gene (5 bases). V lost 7 bases and J lost 3, with 12 bases in between. The CDR3 length is 13 residues. Germline CDR1 and CDR2: LGHDT and YNNKEL (reference sequence). The CDR3 DNA reads TGTGCCAGCACCTGGGACCGGCACACTGAAGCTTTCTTT. Encoded protein: CASTWDRHTEAFF.

Many counts were recorded for this clonotype. The CDR3 coding sequence is TGTGCCAGCAGTTGGGGACAGGGCCCCAATCAGCCCCAGCATTTT. Translation: CASSWGQGPNQPQHF. The chain has TRBV12-3 or TRBV12-4 and TRBJ1-5; 9 bases match TRBD1. Trimming removed 4 bases from V and 3 bases from J; junction bases left unmatched: 4. The CDR3 covers 15 residues.

This clonotype turned up a few times. The rearrangement uses TRBV12-3 or TRBV12-4 and TRBJ1-2; perhaps TRBD1 as D (6 bases). V lost 5 bases and J 4 bases, leaving 14 bases between the germline ends. CDR3 length: 14 amino acids. CDR3 amino acids: CASSTGGRTYGYTF. The CDR3 nucleotides read TGTGCCAGCAGTACGGGGGGCCGGACCTATGGCTACACCTTC.

The chain carries TRBV10-3 and TRBJ2-3; 15 positions match TRBD2. Germline trimming cut 7 bases from V and 4 bases from J; bases unmatched to any gene: 15. Germline CDR1 reads ENHRY; CDR2 reads SYGVKD. This CDR3 spans 19 amino acids. The CDR3 sequence is CAITPGLAGGEKKADTQYF. The CDR3 DNA is TGTGCCATCACCCCGGGACTAGCGGGAGGCGAAAAGAAGGCAGATACGCAGTATTTT.

This clonotype was detected only a few times. The chain is built from TRBV29-1 and TRBJ1-1; 8 nucleotides match TRBD1. In germline, CDR1 is SQVTM, CDR2 ANQGSEA. With 8 bases clipped from V and 8 bases from J, the junction kept 10 bases outside the gene matches. CDR3 length: 12 amino acids. CDR3 residues: CSFLIRGREAFF. The CDR3 DNA reads as TGCAGCTTTCTAATCAGGGGGCGCGAAGCTTTCTTT.

The CDR3 sequence: CASSVMDSNYGYTF. In nucleotides, the CDR3 is TGTGCCAGCAGCGTTATGGACAGCAACTATGGCTACACCTTC. The chain combines TRBV9 with TRBJ1-2; a possible D gene is TRBD1 (6 bases). The CDR3 extends over 14 amino acids. Deletions cut 2 bases from V and 2 bases from J, with 10 bases between. CDR1 and CDR2 (germline): SGDLS, YYNGEE.

This clonotype was counted only a few times. The genes are TRBV7-6 and TRBJ2-1; 10 nucleotides align to TRBD1. The CDR3 is 20 residues long. The ends lost 5 bases at V and 0 bases at J; junction bases unmatched: 16. Germline V lookup: CDR1 SGHVS, CDR2 FNYEAQ. The CDR3 is CASSPPGTGVGTSSYNEQFF. CDR3 nucleotide sequence: TGTGCCAGCAGCCCACCCGGGACAGGGGTAGGGACTAGCTCCTACAATGAGCAGTTCTTC.

The J gene is TRBJ2-2, the V gene TRBV9; D unresolved. Germline V gene lookup returns CDR1 SGDLS and CDR2 YYNGEE. Trimming removed 0 bases from V and 2 bases from J, with 8 bases in between. The CDR3 has 15 amino acids. The chain's CDR3 is CASSVVEKNTGELFF. CDR3 bases: TGTGCCAGCAGCGTAGTTGAGAAAAACACCGGGGAGCTGTTTTTT.

The gene calls are TRBV7-2 and TRBJ1-2, with D possibly being TRBD1 (5 bases). CDR1 is SGHTA and CDR2 is FQGNSA in the germline V gene. CDR3 length equals 15 residues. V was cut by 0 bases and J by 7 bases, with 15 bases left in between. CDR3 bases: TGTGCCAGCAGCTTAGCGGGAAAGGGGCTGGCTGGCTACACCTTC. It encodes CASSLAGKGLAGYTF.

The V call is TRBV2, the J call TRBJ2-7; TRBD2 matches at 13 bases. The CDR3 contains 15 residues. Losses at the gene ends were 3 bases for V and 6 bases for J; bases not matched to a gene: 5. The germline gives CDR1 SNHLY, CDR2 FYNNEI. The CDR3 loop reads CASSDSGTSGTEQYF. The CDR3 nucleotides read TGTGCCAGCAGTGATTCCGGGACTAGCGGGACCGAGCAGTACTTC.

The V gene is TRBV6-2 or TRBV6-3, the J gene TRBJ2-7; D gene ambiguous. V lost 0 bases and J 3 bases, leaving 15 bases between the germline ends. The CDR3 runs 16 residues. Germline-derived CDR1 and CDR2 are MNHEY and SVGEGT. The CDR3 nucleotides read TGTGCCAGCAGTTACTCGGTCGCAAACAATTACTACGAGCAGTACTTC. This translates into CASSYSVANNYYEQYF.

The sample holds one count of this clonotype. This chain links TRBV19 with TRBJ2-1; 9 bases are a match to TRBD1. Germline CDR1 and CDR2: LNHDA and SQIVND (reference sequence). J was trimmed by 8 bases and V by 5 bases; bases with no gene match: 7. The CDR3 consists of 14 residues. For the CDR3, the DNA is TGTGCCAGTAGTCCCCCGGACAGGGGCGATGAGCAGTTCTTC. It is translated as CASSPPDRGDEQFF.

This clonotype was detected a few times. This chain uses TRBV10-3 with TRBJ1-6; D unclear. V was pared by 5 bases and J by 0 bases, with 11 bases between. Germline CDR1 and CDR2: ENHRY and SYGVKD. The length of the CDR3 is 16 residues. CDR3 nucleotides: TGTGCCATCAGTTCAGCCTTCAGCTCCTATAATTCACCCCTCCACTTT. It encodes CAISSAFSSYNSPLHF.

The table lists this clonotype with a few counts. The rearrangement uses TRBV24-1 and TRBJ1-2; 8 nucleotides agree with TRBD1. CDR1 and CDR2 (germline): KGHDR, SFDVKD. V trimming: 4 bases; J trimming: 8 bases; junction bases outside the gene matches: 8. CDR3 length equals 14 residues. CDR3 sequence: CATSDPGQGDGYTF. The CDR3 DNA sequence: TGTGCCACCAGTGACCCCGGACAGGGAGACGGCTACACCTTC.

The chain has TRBV6-2 or TRBV6-3 and TRBJ1-1; D remains unclear. The germline CDR1 and CDR2 sequences are MNHEY and SVGEGT. The V end was cut by 2 bases, the J end by 4 bases, with 11 bases between. The CDR3 has 14 residues. This CDR3 is CASSYALILTEAFF. CDR3 nucleotide sequence: TGTGCCAGCAGTTACGCCCTTATTCTCACTGAAGCTTTCTTT.

The chain carries TRBV19 and TRBJ1-5, with D perhaps TRBD1 (5 bases). The CDR3 runs 13 residues. V lost 3 bases to trimming and J lost 9 bases, with 12 bases between them. Germline V lookup: CDR1 LNHDA, CDR2 SQIVND (reference sequence). CDR3 sequence (DNA): TGTGCCAGTAGTATGGTGGGGGAACGGCCCCAGCATTTT. Translation: CASSMVGERPQHF.

This clonotype was seen more than once but under ten times. This chain links TRBV12-3 or TRBV12-4 with TRBJ2-2; the D is unclear. V was cut by 3 bases and J by 4 bases, with 3 bases left in between. There are 12 residues in the CDR3. CDR3 DNA sequence: TGTGCCAGCAGTTTTACCACCGGGGAGCTGTTTTTT. This codes for CASSFTTGELFF.

This chain links TRBV5-1 with TRBJ1-4; TRBD1 matches at 10 bases. The CDR3 has 15 amino acids. Trimming at V came to 4 bases and at J to 7 bases, leaving 7 bases not matched to a gene. CDR1 and CDR2 (germline): SGHRS, YFSETQ. The CDR3 sequence is CASSTWTGGIEKLFF. CDR3 nucleotides: TGCGCCAGCAGCACCTGGACAGGGGGGATTGAAAAACTGTTTTTT.